One and the same sample provided the 21 T cell receptor beta chains below, sequenced in a study of shared clonotypes between healthy human individuals. Assay used: immunoSEQ multiplex PCR; TCRdb lists only in-frame clones, some missing. Of hundreds of thousands of clones listed, around 76% are singletons. Sequences were obtained from PBMCs. Receptors originate from a middle-aged woman in good health. Some clones in this sample may be carry-over from other donors' samples.

J is TRBJ2-7 and V is TRBV5-1; 8 bases map to TRBD1. CDR3 size: 16 residues. Germline V gene lookup returns CDR1 SGHRS and CDR2 YFSETQ. With V trimmed by 5 bases and J by 4 bases, 14 bases remained unmatched. The CDR3 region has the DNA TGCGCCAGCAGTCCCCTCCAGGGGGCGAGACTTTACGAGCAGTACTTC. It specifies CASSPLQGARLYEQYF.

This clone showed up just once. CDR3: CASSLGGDYGYTF. In DNA form, the CDR3 reads TGTGCCAGCAGCCTCGGCGGAGACTATGGCTACACCTTC. The V gene is TRBV5-6, the J gene TRBJ1-2; no clear D gene. V lost 4 bases, J lost 3 bases, and 10 bases lay in between. This CDR3 is 13 amino acids long. Germline V gene lookup returns CDR1 SGHDT and CDR2 YYEEEE.

The V gene is TRBV4-2, the J gene TRBJ2-7; a possible D gene is TRBD1 (7 bases). CDR3 size: 16 residues. The germline V gene has CDR1 LGHNA and CDR2 YNFKEQ. V lost 4 bases to trimming and J lost 0 bases, with 16 bases between them. CDR3 residues: CASSPSGGPSSYEQYF. The CDR3 bases are TGTGCCAGCAGCCCCTCAGGGGGGCCCAGCTCCTACGAGCAGTACTTC.

The chain has TRBV7-2 and TRBJ2-7; D is possibly TRBD2 (6 bases). Deletions cut 0 bases from V and 2 bases from J, with 17 bases between. Germline loops: CDR1 SGHTA, CDR2 FQGNSA. This CDR3 contains 17 residues. The CDR3: CASSLASSAFRPYEQYF. The CDR3 coding sequence is TGTGCCAGCAGCTTAGCATCTAGCGCATTTCGCCCCTACGAGCAGTACTTC.

The chain has TRBV12-5 and TRBJ2-6; D call uncertain. The germline V gene has CDR1 LGHNT and CDR2 FRNRAP. The CDR3 is made up of 13 amino acids. With 8 bases removed from V and 0 bases from J, the gap between germline ends came to 5 bases. The CDR3 loop reads CASSNSGANVLTF. Here the CDR3 DNA reads TGTGCTAGTTCGAACTCTGGGGCCAACGTCCTGACTTTC.

This chain links TRBV7-9 with TRBJ2-7; D might be TRBD1 or TRBD2, each matching 5 bases. The CDR3 totals 14 residues. Trimming took off 3 bases at V and 3 bases at J, with 12 bases between the two ends. Germline CDR1 SEHNR, CDR2 FQNEAQ (reference sequence). For the CDR3, the DNA is TGTGCCAGCAGCTTCCGGGACCGCCGCTACGAGCAGTACTTC. Its translation is CASSFRDRRYEQYF.

This clone was detected only once. The genes are TRBV5-1 and TRBJ2-5; D call uncertain. The DNA end favors TRBJ2-7, so the J call may be wrong. This CDR3 contains 14 residues. Germline V gives CDR1 SGHRS, CDR2 YFSETQ. CDR3 amino acids: CASSLETSSYEQYF. CDR3 DNA: TGCGCCAGCAGCTTGGAGACGTCCTCCTACGAGCAGTACTTC.

V is TRBV27 and J is TRBJ1-2; 8 bases line up with TRBD1. Germline CDR1 MNHEY, CDR2 SMNVEV (reference sequence). With 5 bases clipped from V and 4 bases from J, the junction kept 3 bases outside the gene matches. The CDR3 covers 13 residues. CDR3 bases: TGTGCCAGCAGTGTGACAGGGGTCTATGGCTACACCTTC. Protein sequence: CASSVTGVYGYTF.

The CDR3 nucleotides read TGCGCCAGCAGCGTGACAGCAACTAATGAAAAACTGTTTTTT. Its protein is CASSVTATNEKLFF. The chain joins TRBV5-1 to TRBJ1-4, with D perhaps matching TRBD1 (5 bases). Trimming removed 4 bases at V and 0 bases at J, with 7 bases between. CDR3 size: 14 residues. Looked up from germline, CDR1 is SGHRS and CDR2 is YFSETQ.

The chain combines TRBV5-1 with TRBJ2-3; 8 bases map to TRBD2. The ends lost 4 bases at V and 4 bases at J; junction bases unmatched: 11. The CDR3 contains 16 residues. Germline V gives CDR1 SGHRS, CDR2 YFSETQ. In DNA form, the CDR3 reads TGCGCCAGCAGCCACCGGCGAGCGGGAGAGGCAGATACGCAGTATTTT. Its protein is CASSHRRAGEADTQYF.

This clone was observed a single time. This chain connects TRBV9 to TRBJ2-7; D might be TRBD1 or TRBD2, each matching 6 bases. Trimming cost V 3 bases and J 3 bases, with 19 bases left between them. Germline V CDR1 and CDR2: SGDLS, YYNGEE. The CDR3 is made up of 16 amino acids. CDR3 in DNA: TGTGCCAGCAGCGCTGGGGGCCCTAGCGCCATCTACGAGCAGTACTTC. It is translated as CASSAGGPSAIYEQYF.

J is TRBJ1-2 and V is TRBV13, with TRBD1 matching 7 bases. V lost 0 bases to trimming and J lost 7 bases; unmatched junction nucleotides: 2. CDR3 length: 13 amino acids. The germline V gene has CDR1 PRHDT and CDR2 FYEKMQ (reference sequence). CDR3 sequence reads: CASSLGGQAGYTF. The CDR3 nucleotides are TGTGCCAGCAGCTTAGGAGGACAGGCTGGCTACACCTTC.

V usage is TRBV9 and J usage is TRBJ2-1, with 7 bases fitting TRBD2. After removal of 4 bases from V and 3 bases from J, the junction contained 4 bases not matched to a gene. The CDR3 runs to 14 residues. Germline CDR1 SGDLS, CDR2 YYNGEE. In DNA, the CDR3 is TGTGCCAGCAGCTCCGCGGGAGTCTACAATGAGCAGTTCTTC. It specifies CASSSAGVYNEQFF.

The chain is built from TRBV2 and TRBJ2-2; possible D gene TRBD2, 5 bases. CDR1 is SNHLY and CDR2 is FYNNEI in the germline V gene. This CDR3 contains 13 residues. Trimming removed 4 bases at V and 4 bases at J, with 7 bases between. This chain's CDR3 is CASSGEGTGELFF. CDR3 DNA: TGTGCCAGCAGTGGAGAGGGCACCGGGGAGCTGTTTTTT.

The genes are TRBV5-4 and TRBJ2-3, with D possibly matching TRBD2 (6 bases). This CDR3 spans 15 amino acids. Looked up from germline, CDR1 is SGHNT and CDR2 is YYREEE (reference sequence). Between the trimmed V and J ends, which lost 0 bases and 5 bases, there was a span of 13 bases. The CDR3 nucleotides are TGTGCCAGCAGCTTGGATGGCGGGAAGGGAGATACGCAGTATTTT. Protein sequence: CASSLDGGKGDTQYF.

The chain recombines TRBV27 with TRBJ2-7; D is unresolved. Germline V lookup: CDR1 MNHEY, CDR2 SMNVEV (reference sequence). V lost 0 bases to trimming and J lost 6 bases, with 12 bases between them. The CDR3 length is 14 residues. CDR3 in amino acids: CASSLSRKRSEQYF. DNA for the CDR3: TGTGCCAGCAGTTTATCGAGGAAACGGTCCGAGCAGTACTTC.

This CDR3 reads CASSGGQGIPQETQYF. CDR3 in DNA: TGTGCCAGCAGTGGGGGACAGGGGATCCCCCAAGAGACCCAGTACTTC. The chain is built from TRBV2 and TRBJ2-5, with TRBD1 matching over 10 bases. Germline lookup yields CDR1 SNHLY and CDR2 FYNNEI. J gave up 1 base and V 4 bases, and 6 bases lay outside the gene matches. The CDR3 consists of 16 residues.

The chain couples TRBV11-3 to TRBJ2-5; D perhaps matches TRBD1 (5 bases). V lost 2 bases and J 5 bases, leaving 9 bases between the germline ends. The length of the CDR3 is 13 residues. The germline gives CDR1 SGHNT, CDR2 YENEEA. The CDR3 DNA sequence: TGTGCCAGCAGCTTACAGGGAATTGAGACCCAGTACTTC. It specifies CASSLQGIETQYF.

The chain carries TRBV5-8 and TRBJ1-2, with D perhaps TRBD1 (6 bases). Germline CDR1 is SGHTS and CDR2 is YDEGEE. Trimming stripped 1 base from V and 8 bases from J, with 24 bases between. This CDR3 contains 17 residues. The CDR3 DNA sequence: TGTGCCAGCAGCTTGTGGGGGGCGAGATTTAACCACGAGGGCTACACCTTC. Translated: CASSLWGARFNHEGYTF.

This chain connects TRBV6-7 to TRBJ2-7; 15 bases are shared with TRBD2. TRBV6-7 is filed as an ORF, its function uncertain. Unmatched junction bases numbered 8, after V lost 5 bases and J lost 0 bases. The CDR3 consists of 18 residues. The chain's CDR3 is CASSSPGLAGGSSYEQYF. The CDR3 DNA reads as TGTGCCAGCAGTAGTCCGGGACTAGCGGGAGGAAGCTCCTACGAGCAGTACTTC.

The rearrangement joins TRBV30 to TRBJ2-3; 11 bases align to TRBD1. Trimming at V came to 3 bases and at J to 0 bases, leaving 2 bases not matched to a gene. The CDR3 has 15 residues. Germline V gene data show CDR1 as GTSNPN and CDR2 as SVGIG (reference sequence). The CDR3 spells CAWRGQGVSTDTQYF. Here the CDR3 DNA reads TGTGCCTGGAGGGGACAGGGGGTAAGCACAGATACGCAGTATTTT.